This TCR beta chain was sequenced in a study of cytomegalovirus exposure and HLA in healthy donors. V was trimmed by 5 bases and J by 6 bases, leaving 13 bases between them. The CDR3 is 13 amino acids. Germline V gives CDR1 SGHNT, CDR2 YENEEA. To note about this clone: Its antigen is as yet unknown.

Overall study results and limits: An assumption of roughly uniform sequencing depth across donors underlay the presence/absence analyses.

In the PCR, 60 Vbeta and 13 Jbeta primers were used. Here immunoSEQ multiplex PCR was the method, and the copy in TCRdb shows in-frame clones only, minus some. The sample has about 100,000 clones, around 75% seen once. The sequenced material came from PBMCs. The receptor was derived from a male donor in good health and CMV-seropositive. J is TRBJ1-2 and V is TRBV11-3; no firm D call. The CDR3, as DNA: TGTGCCAGCAGCCCACGCCTAGGCCATGGCTACACCTTC. It is translated as CASSPRLGHGYTF.